A single sample gave rise to the 5 T cell receptor beta chains below, sequenced in a study of beta chain features in type 1 diabetes. Expressed TCRB transcripts were sequenced after all isolated RNA was converted to cDNA. Data came from immunoSEQ multiplex PCR; TCRdb stores just in-frame clones and leaves some out. The data show roughly 610,000 clones, roughly 15% seen once. What was sequenced was naive CD4+ T cells from blood. All receptors derive from a man aged 18 to 29 in good health.

The genes are TRBV7-2 and TRBJ2-5, with TRBD1 matching over 9 bases. Looked up from germline, CDR1 is SGHTA and CDR2 is FQGNSA. The J segment lost 7 bases and the V segment lost 3 bases, leaving 9 bases of the junction unmatched. CDR3 size: 15 residues. In nucleotides, the CDR3 is TGTGCCAGCAGCTTTAATCGACAGGGGGGAGGGACCCAGTACTTC. As protein: CASSFNRQGGGTQYF.

The genes are TRBV7-9 and TRBJ2-3; possibly TRBD2 for D (5 bases). The CDR3 sequence is 15 residues long. Between the trimmed V and J ends, which lost 3 bases and 1 base, there was a span of 11 bases. Per the germline V gene, CDR1 is SEHNR and CDR2 is FQNEAQ (reference sequence). The CDR3 DNA is TGTGCCAGCAGCTTTCGGGGAGTTGGCACAGATACGCAGTATTTT. Protein sequence: CASSFRGVGTDTQYF.

This sequence joins TRBV9 and TRBJ2-3, with 11 bases matching TRBD2. J gave up 0 bases and V 5 bases, and 8 bases lay outside the gene matches. CDR1 SGDLS and CDR2 YYNGEE come from the germline V gene. The CDR3 has 17 amino acids. This CDR3 reads CASSLTSGGSSTDTQYF. The DNA of the CDR3 is TGTGCCAGCAGTTTAACTAGCGGGGGTTCTAGCACAGATACGCAGTATTTT.

There are a few counts of this clone. Other DNA sequences in this specimen translate into the identical CDR3. CDR3 in DNA: TGTGCCAGCAAACGGAACACTGAAGCTTTCTTT. Amino acids: CASKRNTEAFF. This chain connects TRBV28 to TRBJ1-1, with D uncertain. CDR3 size: 11 residues. V lost 7 bases and J lost 1, with 4 bases in between. Germline V gene sequence: CDR1 MDHEN, CDR2 SYDVKM.

This clone showed up just a few times. The V and J genes are TRBV15 and TRBJ1-5; D is possibly TRBD1 (6 bases). The germline gives CDR1 LNHNV, CDR2 YYDKDF (reference sequence). CDR3 length equals 15 residues. Trimming left V 9 bases short and J 0 bases short, with 15 bases between. The CDR3 spells CATNPTGLSNQPQHF. The DNA of the CDR3 is TGTGCCACGAACCCGACAGGACTTAGCAATCAGCCCCAGCATTTT.